One and the same sample provided the 14 T cell receptor beta chains below, sequenced in a study of cytomegalovirus exposure and HLA in healthy donors (dated by TCRdb to about 2017). The library was prepared using the immunoSEQ multiplex PCR assay. For the multiplex PCR, a mixture combining 60 forward primers for TCR Vbeta segments and 13 reverse primers for TCR Jbeta segments was used. The table was pulled from immuneACCESS by TCRdb, which kept in-frame rearrangements only. Such tables lose some clones; where checked, under half of the loss comes from unresolved V genes, and the rest has no known cause. A total of roughly 120,000 clones appear in this sample, about 80% of them only once. The ten largest clones capture over 2% of the sample. Sequenced material: PBMCs. All receptors come from a man aged 30-40 years in good health and CMV-seronegative.

The chain recombines TRBV19 with TRBJ1-1; no clear D. Germline loops: CDR1 LNHDA, CDR2 SQIVND (reference sequence). This CDR3 contains 14 residues. V lost 3 bases and J 6 bases, leaving 14 bases between the germline ends. CDR3 DNA sequence: TGTGCCAGTAGTATCGATGGAGTGGAGTCTGAAGCTTTCTTT. This translates into CASSIDGVESEAFF.

The rearrangement uses TRBV6-1 and TRBJ2-1, with D possibly being TRBD2 (7 bases). This CDR3 has 13 residues. V lost 8 bases and J lost 5, with 13 bases in between. Germline CDR1 and CDR2: MNHNS and SASEGT. CDR3 sequence (DNA): TGTGCCAGCGGGAGGGGGGGTCACAATGAGCAGTTCTTC. Protein sequence: CASGRGGHNEQFF.

The V and J genes are TRBV29-1 and TRBJ1-2; 7 bases align to TRBD1. The germline V gene has CDR1 SQVTM and CDR2 ANQGSEA. V was clipped by 0 bases and J by 4 bases; unmatched bases: 11. The CDR3 extends over 16 amino acids. The CDR3 nucleotides read TGCAGCGTTGAAGATGGGACAGCCAAAAAATCCTATGGCTACACCTTC. Encoded protein: CSVEDGTAKKSYGYTF.

The chain uses TRBV28 and TRBJ2-1; 12 bases map to TRBD2. V was clipped by 6 bases and J by 6 bases; unmatched bases: 9. Germline CDR1 reads MDHEN; CDR2 reads SYDVKM. This CDR3 has 16 residues. The CDR3 loop reads CASRLGLAGTGNEQFF. CDR3 DNA sequence: TGTGCCAGCAGACTTGGACTAGCGGGGACAGGCAATGAGCAGTTCTTC.

The chain uses TRBV2 and TRBJ2-3; D unresolved. Germline loops: CDR1 SNHLY, CDR2 FYNNEI. This CDR3 is 15 amino acids long. Between the trimmed V and J ends, which lost 3 bases and 0 bases, there was a span of 10 bases. The CDR3 here is CASSDMESSTDTQYF. The CDR3 DNA reads TGTGCCAGCAGTGATATGGAGTCTAGCACAGATACGCAGTATTTT.

This chain connects TRBV27 to TRBJ2-7; TRBD2 matches at 12 bases. From germline, CDR1 is MNHEY and CDR2 SMNVEV (reference sequence). V dropped 5 bases and J dropped 0; count of bases not matched to a gene: 2. The CDR3 is 15 amino acids. DNA of the CDR3: TGTGCCAGCAGTCCTAGCGGGAGGGACTCCTACGAGCAGTACTTC. Its protein is CASSPSGRDSYEQYF.

The V call is TRBV5-1, the J call TRBJ2-3; no definite D call. The DNA end is more similar to TRBJ1-5, so the J call may be wrong. CDR3 size: 15 residues. Germline-derived CDR1 and CDR2 are SGHRS and YFSETQ. CDR3 bases: TGCGCCAGCAGCTTTCTAGCGGGAGGCGGAGATACGCAGCATTTT. Protein product: CASSFLAGGGDTQHF.

The genes are TRBV29-1 and TRBJ2-4; D call uncertain. Germline loops: CDR1 SQVTM, CDR2 ANQGSEA. The CDR3 runs 16 residues. Trimming removed 3 bases at V and 0 bases at J, with 15 bases between. CDR3: CSVETAESLAKNIQYF. DNA of the CDR3: TGCAGCGTTGAGACCGCGGAAAGCCTAGCCAAAAACATTCAGTACTTC.

This chain joins TRBV7-9 and TRBJ2-1; the D is unclear. The ends were cut back, 2 bases at V and 8 bases at J, with 7 bases in the middle. Germline V CDR1 and CDR2: SEHNR, FQNEAQ (reference sequence). The CDR3 has 12 residues. CDR3 amino acids: CASSLRVDEQFF. CDR3 DNA: TGTGCCAGCAGCTTACGAGTTGATGAGCAGTTCTTC.

The chain is built from TRBV30 and TRBJ1-1, with 7 bases lining up with TRBD1. The germline CDR1 and CDR2 sequences are GTSNPN and SVGIG (reference sequence). There are 14 residues in the CDR3. The junction had 8 bases not matched to a gene; V was cut back by 3 bases and J by 4 bases. CDR3 DNA sequence: TGTGCCTGGAGAGATACAGGGGCAGGCACTGAAGCTTTCTTT. Translation gives CAWRDTGAGTEAFF.

The CDR3 region has the DNA TGTGCCAGCAGCTTAGAGGTCGTTAGGAGGGGGAGGGGGGAGCAGTACTTC. This sequence encodes CASSLEVVRRGRGEQYF. The chain combines TRBV7-2 with TRBJ2-7; perhaps TRBD2 as D (7 bases). V was trimmed by 1 base and J by 7 bases, leaving 23 bases between them. The CDR3 totals 17 residues. The germline CDR1 and CDR2 sequences are SGHTA and FQGNSA.

The CDR3 region is CASSIMASGSNEQFF. The CDR3 coding sequence is TGTGCCAGTAGTATTATGGCTAGCGGGAGCAATGAGCAGTTCTTC. The rearrangement joins TRBV19 to TRBJ2-1; 10 nucleotides agree with TRBD2. The CDR3 contains 15 residues. CDR1 and CDR2 (germline): LNHDA, SQIVND (reference sequence). V shed 3 bases, J shed 6 bases, and the junction held 5 bases outside the gene matches.

J is TRBJ2-2 and V is TRBV10-2; D remains unclear. V lost 2 bases, J lost 7 bases, and 5 bases lay in between. The germline CDR1 and CDR2 sequences are WSHSY and SAAADI. The CDR3 sequence is 12 residues long. Here the CDR3 DNA reads TGCGCCAGCAGTGAGGCAGGCGGGGAGCTGTTTTTT. It translates to CASSEAGGELFF.

The count of this clone is one. This chain joins TRBV13 and TRBJ1-1; D may be TRBD1 (5 bases). This CDR3 comprises 15 residues. Trimming took 7 bases from V and 4 from J, leaving 19 bases between them. Germline CDR1 reads PRHDT; CDR2 reads FYEKMQ (reference sequence). CDR3 in amino acids: CASTKVGGGVTEAFF. CDR3 coding DNA: TGTGCCAGCACGAAAGTGGGGGGAGGGGTCACTGAAGCTTTCTTT.